Sequencing of this TCR beta chain was carried out in a study of cytomegalovirus exposure and HLA in healthy donors. 60 Vbeta and 13 Jbeta primers were used in PCR. Sequenced by immunoSEQ multiplex PCR; TCRdb stores in-frame clones only, minus some. This table holds approximately 190,000 clones, around 83% found once. Broader study findings: Cytomegalovirus association was listed for 164 TCR beta chains.

V gave up 4 bases and J gave up 4 bases; unmatched junction bases: 9. CDR3 length: 15 amino acids. Per the germline V gene, CDR1 is SGHAT and CDR2 is FQNNGV. Regarding this clone: The antigen is not known.

Sequenced: PBMCs. This TCR derives from a woman in her late teens or twenties in good health and CMV-seronegative. This chain joins TRBV11-2 and TRBJ2-5; the match to TRBD2 covers 7 bases. CDR3 nucleotide sequence: TGTGCCAGCAGCTCTGGGACTAAAAGAAGAGAGACCCAGTACTTC. This sequence encodes CASSSGTKRRETQYF.